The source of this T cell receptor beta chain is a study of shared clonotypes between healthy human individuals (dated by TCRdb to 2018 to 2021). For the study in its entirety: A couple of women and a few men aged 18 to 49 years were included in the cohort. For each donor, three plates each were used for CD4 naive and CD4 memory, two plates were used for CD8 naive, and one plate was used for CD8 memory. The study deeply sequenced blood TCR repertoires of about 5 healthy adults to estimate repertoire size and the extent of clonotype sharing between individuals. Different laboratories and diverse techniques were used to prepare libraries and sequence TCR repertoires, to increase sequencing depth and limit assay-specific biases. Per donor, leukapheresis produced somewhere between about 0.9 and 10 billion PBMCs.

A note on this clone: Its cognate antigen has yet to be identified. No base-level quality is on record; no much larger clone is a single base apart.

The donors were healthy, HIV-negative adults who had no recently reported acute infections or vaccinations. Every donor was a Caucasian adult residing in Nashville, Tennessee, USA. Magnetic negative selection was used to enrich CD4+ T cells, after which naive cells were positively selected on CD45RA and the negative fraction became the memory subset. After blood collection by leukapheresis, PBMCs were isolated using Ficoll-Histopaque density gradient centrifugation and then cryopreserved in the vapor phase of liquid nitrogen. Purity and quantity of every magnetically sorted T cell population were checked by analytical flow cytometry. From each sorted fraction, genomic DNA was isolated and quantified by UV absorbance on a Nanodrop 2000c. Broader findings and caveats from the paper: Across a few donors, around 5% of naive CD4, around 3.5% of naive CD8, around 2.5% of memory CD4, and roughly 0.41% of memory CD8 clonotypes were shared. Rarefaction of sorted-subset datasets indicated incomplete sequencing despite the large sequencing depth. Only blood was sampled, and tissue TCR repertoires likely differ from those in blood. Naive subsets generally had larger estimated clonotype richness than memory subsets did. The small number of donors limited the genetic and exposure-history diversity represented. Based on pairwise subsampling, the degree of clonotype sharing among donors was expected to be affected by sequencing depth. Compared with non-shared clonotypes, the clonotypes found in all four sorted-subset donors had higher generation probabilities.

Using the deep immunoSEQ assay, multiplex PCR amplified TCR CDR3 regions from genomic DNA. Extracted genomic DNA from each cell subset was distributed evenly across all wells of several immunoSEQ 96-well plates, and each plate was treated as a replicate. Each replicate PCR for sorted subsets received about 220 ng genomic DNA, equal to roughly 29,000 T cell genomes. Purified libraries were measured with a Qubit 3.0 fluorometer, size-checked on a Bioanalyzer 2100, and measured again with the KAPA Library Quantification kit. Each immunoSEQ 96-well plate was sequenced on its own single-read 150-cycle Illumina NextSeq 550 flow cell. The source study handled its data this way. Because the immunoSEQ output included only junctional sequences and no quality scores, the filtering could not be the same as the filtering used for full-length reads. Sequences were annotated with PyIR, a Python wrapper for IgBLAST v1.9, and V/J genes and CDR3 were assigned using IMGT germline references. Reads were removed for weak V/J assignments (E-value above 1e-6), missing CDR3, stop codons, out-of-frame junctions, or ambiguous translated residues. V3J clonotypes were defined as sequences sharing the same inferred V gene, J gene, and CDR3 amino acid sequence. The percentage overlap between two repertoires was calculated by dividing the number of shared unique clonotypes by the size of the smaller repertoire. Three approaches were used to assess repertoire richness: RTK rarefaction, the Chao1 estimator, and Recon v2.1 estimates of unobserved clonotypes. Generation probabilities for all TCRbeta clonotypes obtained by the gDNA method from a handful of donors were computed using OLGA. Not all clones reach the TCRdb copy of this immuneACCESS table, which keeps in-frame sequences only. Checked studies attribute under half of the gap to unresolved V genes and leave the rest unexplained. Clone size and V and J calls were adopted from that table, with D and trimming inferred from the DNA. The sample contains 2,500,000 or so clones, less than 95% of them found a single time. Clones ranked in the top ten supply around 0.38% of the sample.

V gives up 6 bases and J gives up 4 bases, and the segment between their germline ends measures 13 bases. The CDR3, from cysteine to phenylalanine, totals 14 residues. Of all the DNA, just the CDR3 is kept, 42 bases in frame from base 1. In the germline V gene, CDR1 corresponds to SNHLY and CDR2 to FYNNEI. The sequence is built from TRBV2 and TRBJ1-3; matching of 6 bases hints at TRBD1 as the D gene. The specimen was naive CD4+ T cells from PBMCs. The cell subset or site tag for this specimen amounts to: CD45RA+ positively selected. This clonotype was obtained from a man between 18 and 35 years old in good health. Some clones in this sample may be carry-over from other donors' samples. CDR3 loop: CASSRRTAGNTIYF. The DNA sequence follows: TGTGCCAGCAGCCGGAGGACAGCCGGAAACACCATATATTTT. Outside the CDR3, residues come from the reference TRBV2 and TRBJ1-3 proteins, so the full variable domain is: EPEVTQTPSHQVTQMGQEVILRCVPISNHLYFYWYRQILGQKVEFLVSFYNNEISEKSEIFDDQFSVERPDGSNFTLKIRSTKLEDSAMYFCASSRRTAGNTIYFGEGSWLTVV.